This T cell receptor beta chain was identified in a study of beta chain features in type 1 diabetes. On this clone itself: Its target is not known.

Of the isolated RNA, all was reverse transcribed, and so the sequenced material was expressed TCRB transcripts. Profiling relied on immunoSEQ multiplex PCR, and the TCRdb table lists in-frame clones only, not all of them. The sample records under 900,000 clones, 15% to 20% being singletons. This CDR3 is 16 amino acids long. The V end lost 2 bases, the J end lost 3 bases, and 13 bases lay between the germline ends. From germline, CDR1 is SNHLY and CDR2 FYNNEI. The study, taken as a whole, reports: A potential influence of HLA type upon TCRB rearrangement remained unresolved herein.

This chain links TRBV2 with TRBJ1-4; a weak D match, TRBD1 (6 bases). The clonotype was recovered from a woman between 18 and 29 years old in good health. Sequenced sample: naive CD4+ T cells from blood. The CDR3 spells CASSEFQGRPNEKLFF. The CDR3 DNA follows: TGTGCCAGCAGTGAATTTCAGGGGCGGCCTAATGAAAAACTGTTTTTT. The full variable domain, its missing parts supplied by reference TRBV2 and TRBJ1-4, is EPEVTQTPSHQVTQMGQEVILRCVPISNHLYFYWYRQILGQKVEFLVSFYNNEISEKSEIFDDQFSVERPDGSNFTLKIRSTKLEDSAMYFCASSEFQGRPNEKLFFGSGTQLSVL.